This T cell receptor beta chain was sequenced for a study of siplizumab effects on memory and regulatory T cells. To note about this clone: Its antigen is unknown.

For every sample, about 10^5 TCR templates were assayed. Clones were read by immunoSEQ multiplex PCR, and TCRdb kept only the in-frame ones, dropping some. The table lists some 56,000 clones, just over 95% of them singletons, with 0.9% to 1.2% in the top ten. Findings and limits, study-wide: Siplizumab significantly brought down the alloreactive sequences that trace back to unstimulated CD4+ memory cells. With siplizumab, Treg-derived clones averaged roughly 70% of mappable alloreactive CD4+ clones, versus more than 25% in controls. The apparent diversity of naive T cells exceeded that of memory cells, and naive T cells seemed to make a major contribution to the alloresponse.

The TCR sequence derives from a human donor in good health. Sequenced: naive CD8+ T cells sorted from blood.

The CDR3 region has the DNA TGTGCCAGCAGCTACGCGGGGCGTGAGCAGTTCTTC. Residues: CASSYAGREQFF. This chain links TRBV7-8 with TRBJ2-1; tentative D call: TRBD2 (6 bases). In germline, CDR1 is SGHVS, CDR2 FQNEAQ. The ends were cut back, 4 bases at V and 9 bases at J, with 10 bases in the middle. This CDR3 comprises 12 residues. Variable domain in full (rest from reference TRBV7-8 and TRBJ2-1): GAGVSQSPRYKVAKRGQDVALRCDPISGHVSLFWYQQALGQGPEFLTYFQNEAQLDKSGLPSDRFFAERPEGSVSTLKIQRTQQEDSAVYLCASSYAGREQFFGPGTRLTVL.